The 26 T cell receptor beta chains below all came from one sample that was sequenced in a study of T-cell memory formation after mild COVID-19. MiXCR, applied by TCRdb to the 5' RACE reads, yields one record per CDR3 protein. The table lists 550,000 to 700,000 distinct CDR3 sequences, more than 15% of them singletons. The sequencing input was PBMCs or a T cell subset sorted from them (not recorded which). The receptors originated from an adult woman who had mild COVID-19 (a few samples of this study predate the infection). Cell type and time point are not known.

This clonotype was counted between two and nine times. The chain links TRBV5-6 to TRBJ2-3; D unclear. CDR1 and CDR2 (germline): SGHDT, YYEEEE. Trimming shortened V by 3 bases and J by 0 bases, and 11 bases separated the two germline ends. The CDR3 totals 15 residues. CDR3 amino acids: CASSWTALSTDTQYF. CDR3 in DNA: TGTGCCAGCAGCTGGACGGCACTTAGCACAGATACGCAGTATTTT.

This chain joins TRBV11-3 and TRBJ2-2; perhaps D is TRBD1 or TRBD2 (7 bases each). CDR3 length equals 16 residues. Germline V gene data show CDR1 as SGHNT and CDR2 as YENEEA. Trimming left V 6 bases short and J 2 bases short, with 16 bases between. CDR3: CASSPRGTKNTGELFF. The CDR3 DNA sequence: TGTGCCAGCAGTCCCAGGGGGACTAAAAACACCGGGGAGCTGTTTTTT.

This clonotype came up a few times. Lacking the conserved final phenylalanine or tryptophan, this CDR3 likely reflects a read error. The limits of the CDR3 on the DNA are not certain, so only TCRdb's listed CDR3 is given. The rearrangement joins TRBV7-6 to TRBJ2-7; the table names TRBD1, a call not compared with the DNA. The CDR3 length equals 10 residues, ends included. Germline V gene lookup returns CDR1 SGHVS and CDR2 FNYEAQ. The CDR3 loop is CASSLDRRLI.

The genes are TRBV2 and TRBJ2-7; 9 nucleotides agree with TRBD2. CDR3 length: 15 residues. V was clipped by 5 bases and J by 2 bases; unmatched bases: 7. Germline CDR1 is SNHLY and CDR2 is FYNNEI. In DNA form, the CDR3 reads TGTGCCAGCAGTTTAGCGGGAGTGGGGGCCTACGAGCAGTACTTC. Amino acids: CASSLAGVGAYEQYF.

The chain carries TRBV29-1 and TRBJ2-2; D possibly corresponds to TRBD1 (6 bases). There are 14 residues in the CDR3. Trimming shortened V by 5 bases and J by 2 bases, and 12 bases separated the two germline ends. Germline loops: CDR1 SQVTM, CDR2 ANQGSEA. In nucleotides, the CDR3 is TGCAGCGTTCAACGGACAGTCAACACCGGGGAGCTGTTTTTT. Protein product: CSVQRTVNTGELFF.

This clonotype showed up just a few times. In DNA, the CDR3 is TGTGCCAGCAGCTTGTCCTCGAGGACAGGGGGTTACGAGCAGTACTTC. This encodes CASSLSSRTGGYEQYF. V and J are TRBV5-4 and TRBJ2-7, with 10 bases identical to TRBD1. V shed 1 base and J 4 bases; nucleotides not matched to a gene: 8. The CDR3 loop spans 16 amino acids. Germline assignment: CDR1 SGHNT and CDR2 YYREEE (reference sequence).

This chain joins TRBV12-3 or TRBV12-4 and TRBJ1-4; possibly TRBD1 for D (5 bases). V gave up 6 bases and J gave up 8 bases, with 10 bases separating them. The CDR3 is 12 residues long. The chain's CDR3 is CASREGNEKLFF. DNA for the CDR3: TGTGCCAGCAGGGAGGGGAACGAAAAACTGTTTTTT.

The chain recombines TRBV9 with TRBJ2-4, with 11 bases aligning to TRBD2. With 0 bases clipped from V and 0 bases from J, the junction kept 5 bases outside the gene matches. The germline V gene has CDR1 SGDLS and CDR2 YYNGEE. This CDR3 is built from 18 residues. The CDR3 is CASSVEGTSGLAKNIQYF. CDR3 in DNA: TGTGCCAGCAGCGTAGAGGGGACTAGCGGACTAGCCAAAAACATTCAGTACTTC. Looking up the rest from reference TRBV9 and TRBJ2-4 gives the full variable domain: DSGVTQTPKHLITATGQRVTLRCSPRSGDLSVYWYQQSLDQGLQFLIQYYNGEERAKGNILERFSAQQFPDLHSELNLSSLELGDSALYFCASSVEGTSGLAKNIQYFGAGTRLSVL.

This clonotype was seen a few times. The chain has TRBV3-1 and TRBJ2-7; possibly TRBD1 for D (5 bases). V dropped 0 bases and J dropped 3 bases, with 9 bases sitting between them. The germline V gene has CDR1 LGHDT and CDR2 YNNKEL (reference sequence). This CDR3 region has 14 residues. The CDR3 DNA reads TGTGCCAGCAGCCAAGAGACAGTTCACTACGAGCAGTACTTC. It yields the protein CASSQETVHYEQYF.

V usage is TRBV4-1 and J usage is TRBJ1-3; D not certain. Trimming left V 3 bases short and J 6 bases short, with 9 bases between. Germline V gene sequence: CDR1 MGHRA, CDR2 YSYEKL. This CDR3 contains 13 residues. CDR3: CASSHRLENTIYF. DNA of the CDR3: TGCGCCAGCAGCCATCGTTTGGAAAACACCATATATTTT.

The CDR3 is CASSQPREGGQETQYF. The CDR3, as DNA: TGTGCCAGCAGCCAACCCCGGGAGGGAGGACAAGAGACCCAGTACTTC. The chain uses TRBV4-2 and TRBJ2-5, with 8 bases matching TRBD2. There are 16 residues in the CDR3. Germline CDR1 and CDR2: LGHNA and YNFKEQ. Trimming at V came to 2 bases and at J to 2 bases, leaving 7 bases not matched to a gene.

There are a few counts of this clonotype. The gene calls are TRBV20-1 and TRBJ2-1, with D tentatively TRBD1 or TRBD2 (6 bases each). The CDR3 has 14 residues. V shed 5 bases and J shed 2 bases, with 13 bases lying between them. Germline CDR1 reads DFQATT; CDR2 reads SNEGSKA (reference sequence). The CDR3 loop is CSAPRGGTYNEQFF. The CDR3 bases are TGCAGTGCTCCCAGGGGAGGTACCTACAATGAGCAGTTCTTC.

This clonotype occurred a few times. The V gene is TRBV7-2, the J gene TRBJ1-2, with 7 bases identical to TRBD1. This CDR3 has 14 residues. J gave up 6 bases and V 4 bases, and 8 bases lay outside the gene matches. Germline loops: CDR1 SGHTA, CDR2 FQGNSA. The CDR3 region is CASSSGQAVNGYTF. CDR3 bases: TGTGCCAGCAGCTCCGGACAGGCCGTTAATGGCTACACCTTC. The full variable domain, completed using reference TRBV7-2 and TRBJ1-2, is GAGVSQSPSNKVTEKGKDVELRCDPISGHTALYWYRQSLGQGLEFLIYFQGNSAPDKSGLPSDRFSAERTGGSVSTLTIQRTQQEDSAVYLCASSSGQAVNGYTFGSGTRLTVV.

This clonotype was seen a handful of times. This chain uses TRBV14 with TRBJ2-7; D perhaps matches TRBD2 (5 bases). The CDR3 covers 12 residues. Germline lookup yields CDR1 SGHDN and CDR2 FVKESK. V was clipped by 2 bases and J by 9 bases, with 11 bases between them. CDR3 DNA sequence: TGTGCCAGCAGCCAAACTGGGAGAGGGCAGTACTTC. Its translation: CASSQTGRGQYF.

The genes are TRBV20-1 and TRBJ2-7, with TRBD1 as a possible D gene (6 bases). This CDR3 region has 16 residues. The V gene's germline CDR1 is DFQATT and CDR2 SNEGSKA (reference sequence). V dropped 2 bases and J dropped 4 bases, with 21 bases sitting between them. The CDR3 spells CSARQMQGRGFYEQYF. CDR3 sequence (DNA): TGCAGTGCTAGACAAATGCAGGGGAGAGGGTTTTACGAGCAGTACTTC.

This clonotype was seen a handful of times. The chain employs TRBV7-2 and TRBJ2-3; TRBD2 agrees at 9 bases. The CDR3 loop spans 16 amino acids. V shed 3 bases and J 2 bases; nucleotides not matched to a gene: 6. Germline CDR1 reads SGHTA; CDR2 reads FQGNSA. This CDR3 is CASSFRLAVTTDTQYF. CDR3 in DNA: TGTGCCAGCAGCTTCCGACTAGCGGTCACCACAGATACGCAGTATTTT.

A few counts support this clonotype. This chain joins TRBV7-2 and TRBJ2-1; TRBD2 is a possible D gene (6 bases). The V end was cut by 4 bases, the J end by 10 bases, with 17 bases between. The CDR3 totals 14 residues. From germline, CDR1 is SGHTA and CDR2 FQGNSA. The chain's CDR3 is CASSSRDWLQEQFF. For the CDR3, the DNA is TGTGCCAGCAGCTCCCGGGACTGGCTTCAAGAGCAGTTCTTC.

This clonotype turned up a few times. For the CDR3, the DNA is TGTGCCAGCTCAGAGCGAAGCTATGGCTACACCTTC. Translation: CASSERSYGYTF. The chain combines TRBV18 with TRBJ1-2, with D unresolved. The CDR3 is 12 amino acids. Between the trimmed V and J ends, which lost 5 bases and 4 bases, there was a span of 8 bases. Per germline, CDR1 KGHSH and CDR2 LQKENI.

This clonotype was seen repeatedly, ten times or more. This chain uses TRBV7-9 with TRBJ2-1; TRBD2 matches at 9 bases. This CDR3 spans 14 amino acids. The germline gives CDR1 SEHNR, CDR2 FQNEAQ (reference sequence). V shed 10 bases, J shed 7 bases, and the junction held 11 bases outside the gene matches. The DNA of the CDR3 is TGTGCCACCCCGATAGCGGGAGTTGGGAATGAGCAGTTCTTC. This translates into CATPIAGVGNEQFF.

This clonotype was seen only a few times. In DNA, the CDR3 is TGTGCCAGCAGCCCGGGACAGATCTATGGCTACACCTTC. Protein product: CASSPGQIYGYTF. The chain is built from TRBV7-2 and TRBJ1-2; TRBD1 matches 7 bases. The CDR3 totals 13 residues. CDR1 and CDR2 (germline): SGHTA, FQGNSA. V shed 5 bases and J 4 bases; nucleotides not matched to a gene: 4.

V is TRBV7-9 and J is TRBJ2-1; D perhaps matches TRBD1 (5 bases). V lost 5 bases to trimming and J lost 10 bases, with 21 bases between them. The CDR3 is 15 residues long. The germline CDR1 and CDR2 sequences are SEHNR and FQNEAQ (reference sequence). The CDR3 coding sequence is TGTGCCAGCAGCCCACCGGACAAGGGGTGGAAAGAGCAGTTCTTC. It is translated as CASSPPDKGWKEQFF.

The chain is built from TRBV7-2 and TRBJ2-1, with 7 nucleotides matching TRBD1. Trimming took 5 bases from V and 6 from J; bases not matched to a gene: 4. This CDR3 has 13 amino acids. Germline CDR1 SGHTA, CDR2 FQGNSA. The CDR3: CASSGGTVNEQFF. The CDR3 nucleotides are TGTGCCAGCAGCGGTGGGACAGTCAATGAGCAGTTCTTC.

The J gene is TRBJ2-7, the V gene TRBV10-2, with 8 positions matching TRBD2. Per germline, CDR1 WSHSY and CDR2 SAAADI. Trimming removed 6 bases from V and 4 bases from J; junction bases left unmatched: 5. This CDR3 contains 13 residues. CDR3: CASRAGGEYEQYF. In DNA, the CDR3 is TGCGCCAGCAGGGCGGGGGGCGAATACGAGCAGTACTTC.

The chain has TRBV3-1 and TRBJ1-1, with a tentative D call TRBD1 (5 bases). This CDR3 is 15 amino acids long. V lost 2 bases and J 0 bases, leaving 10 bases between the germline ends. Per the germline V gene, CDR1 is LGHDT and CDR2 is YNNKEL (reference sequence). CDR3 bases: TGTGCCAGCAGCCAACGACCGGGGCTGAACACTGAAGCTTTCTTT. Translation gives CASSQRPGLNTEAFF. Complete variable domain (other parts from reference TRBV3-1 and TRBJ1-1): DTAVSQTPKYLVTQMGNDKSIKCEQNLGHDTMYWYKQDSKKFLKIMFSYNNKELIINETVPNRFSPKSPDKAHLNLHINSLELGDSAVYFCASSQRPGLNTEAFFGQGTRLTVV.

CDR3 DNA sequence: TGCAGCGTTGAGAGCGGGTATGGCTACACCTTC. Amino acid sequence: CSVESGYGYTF. The chain uses TRBV29-1 and TRBJ1-2; D gene ambiguous. Trimming pared 3 bases from V and 5 bases from J, leaving 7 bases between. Germline CDR1 is SQVTM and CDR2 is ANQGSEA. The CDR3 totals 11 residues.

In DNA form, the CDR3 reads TGTGCCAGCAGCTTAGCAGCGGGGGCGGGAAGCTACACCTTC. It codes for CASSLAAGAGSYTF. This chain links TRBV7-8 with TRBJ1-2; possibly TRBD1 for D (6 bases). Germline V gives CDR1 SGHVS, CDR2 FQNEAQ. With 0 bases removed from V and 9 bases from J, the gap between germline ends came to 14 bases. The CDR3 sequence is 14 residues long.